These 13 T cell receptor beta chains were sequenced from one sample in a study of blood T cell repertoires in COVID-19. Data came from immunoSEQ multiplex PCR; TCRdb stores just in-frame clones and leaves some out. The sample holds some 120,000 clones, 84% seen once. Sequenced sample: peripheral blood. Receptors were obtained from a woman between 25 and 40 years old who had recovered from COVID-19.

The chain carries TRBV3-1 (or the pseudogene TRBV3-2) and TRBJ1-5; 7 bases are shared with TRBD1. Germline lookup yields CDR1 LGHDT and CDR2 YNNKEL (reference sequence). Trimming removed 5 bases from V and 4 bases from J; junction bases left unmatched: 5. The CDR3 is 14 residues long. CDR3 amino acids: CASSRQGANQPQHF. CDR3 DNA: TGTGCCAGCAGCAGACAGGGTGCTAATCAGCCCCAGCATTTT.

The chain carries TRBV7-2 and TRBJ1-4; D not resolved. V lost 5 bases and J 8 bases, leaving 18 bases between the germline ends. Looked up from germline, CDR1 is SGHTA and CDR2 is FQGNSA. The CDR3 runs 15 residues. The CDR3 DNA follows: TGTGCCAGCAGCCTAATTGGCGGTGCAAAGGAAAAACTGTTTTTT. Translation: CASSLIGGAKEKLFF.

The rearrangement links TRBV7-8 to TRBJ1-1; TRBD1 agrees at 9 bases. Per germline, CDR1 SGHVS and CDR2 FQNEAQ. V dropped 3 bases and J dropped 5; count of bases not matched to a gene: 10. The CDR3 runs to 16 residues. CDR3 DNA: TGTGCCAGCAGCTTTTTGAGGACAGGGGCGAGTACTGAAGCTTTCTTT. Its translation: CASSFLRTGASTEAFF.

CDR3 nucleotide sequence: TGCAGCGGACAACTTAGGGGGGGTGGCTACACCTTC. Encoded protein: CSGQLRGGGYTF. The genes are TRBV29-1 and TRBJ1-2, with D possibly being TRBD1 (6 bases). The CDR3 is 12 residues long. V was trimmed by 7 bases and J by 7 bases, leaving 16 bases between them. Germline CDR1 is SQVTM and CDR2 is ANQGSEA.

As regards this clone: This same CDR3 is encoded by further DNA sequences in the sample. The J gene is TRBJ1-1, the V gene TRBV18; D unclear. V lost 2 bases and J lost 1, with 5 bases in between. The length of the CDR3 is 13 residues. CDR1 and CDR2 (germline): KGHSH, LQKENI. This chain's CDR3 is CASSPGQNTEAFF. The DNA for the CDR3 is TGTGCCAGCTCACCAGGGCAGAACACTGAAGCTTTCTTT.

The J gene is TRBJ2-2, the V gene TRBV29-1, with D possibly matching TRBD1 (5 bases). This CDR3 has 13 amino acids. V gave up 4 bases and J gave up 2 bases, with 8 bases separating them. Germline CDR1 reads SQVTM; CDR2 reads ANQGSEA. The CDR3 loop reads CSVADRNTGELFF. In DNA form, the CDR3 reads TGCAGCGTTGCCGACAGAAACACCGGGGAGCTGTTTTTT.

The rearrangement joins TRBV9 to TRBJ2-7; a weak D match, TRBD2 (5 bases). The V end lost 2 bases, the J end lost 5 bases, and 8 bases lay between the germline ends. This CDR3 spans 12 amino acids. Germline V gene sequence: CDR1 SGDLS, CDR2 YYNGEE. The CDR3 coding sequence is TGTGCCAGCAGCGTCGGGGAACACGAGCAGTACTTC. Amino acid sequence: CASSVGEHEQYF. The variable domain in full, completed from reference TRBV9 and TRBJ2-7, reads DSGVTQTPKHLITATGQRVTLRCSPRSGDLSVYWYQQSLDQGLQFLIQYYNGEERAKGNILERFSAQQFPDLHSELNLSSLELGDSALYFCASSVGEHEQYFGPGTRLTVT.

There are a few counts of this clone. This chain connects TRBV9 to TRBJ2-5; 10 nucleotides match TRBD2. This CDR3 comprises 17 residues. J lost 5 bases, V lost 0 bases, and 10 bases had no gene match. CDR1 is SGDLS and CDR2 is YYNGEE in the germline V gene. CDR3 sequence reads: CASSVGGASGSAETQYF. As DNA, the CDR3 is TGTGCCAGCAGCGTAGGGGGTGCTAGCGGGAGTGCGGAGACCCAGTACTTC.

The rearrangement links TRBV3-1 (or the pseudogene TRBV3-2) to TRBJ2-1, with a possible D match to TRBD1 (5 bases). Trimming pared 6 bases from V and 8 bases from J, leaving 14 bases between. Germline V CDR1 and CDR2: LGHDT, YNNKEL (reference sequence). This CDR3 spans 13 amino acids. The CDR3 sequence: CASSYRGSDEQFF. CDR3 coding DNA: TGTGCCAGCAGTTATAGGGGAAGCGATGAGCAGTTCTTC.

The chain joins TRBV14 to TRBJ2-4; 7 bases agree with TRBD1. Germline V gene sequence: CDR1 SGHDN, CDR2 FVKESK. The CDR3 loop spans 16 amino acids. The ends lost 3 bases at V and 1 base at J; junction bases unmatched: 6. CDR3 sequence: CASSQTQGLAKNIQYF. The CDR3 nucleotides read TGTGCCAGCAGCCAGACACAGGGGTTGGCCAAAAACATTCAGTACTTC. Full variable domain (rest looked up from reference TRBV14 and TRBJ2-4): EAGVTQFPSHSVIEKGQTVTLRCDPISGHDNLYWYRRVMGKEIKFLLHFVKESKQDESGMPNNRFLAERTGGTYSTLKVQPAELEDSGVYFCASSQTQGLAKNIQYFGAGTRLSVL.

The V call is TRBV6-5, the J call TRBJ2-5; tentative D call: TRBD2 (6 bases). CDR3 size: 12 residues. Trimming pared 6 bases from V and 13 bases from J, leaving 18 bases between. Per germline, CDR1 MNHEY and CDR2 SVGAGI. CDR3 region: CASSPKAGRPYF. In nucleotides, the CDR3 is TGTGCCAGCAGCCCCAAAGCGGGCCGCCCGTACTTC.

The gene calls are TRBV3-1 (or the pseudogene TRBV3-2) and TRBJ1-1; the match to TRBD1 covers 7 bases. The trim removed 3 bases at V and 0 bases at J, leaving 1 base unmatched. Germline assignment: CDR1 LGHDT and CDR2 YNNKEL (reference sequence). The CDR3 contains 14 residues. CDR3 DNA sequence: TGTGCCAGCAGCCATGGACAGGTGAACACTGAAGCTTTCTTT. Translation: CASSHGQVNTEAFF.

The chain has TRBV11-2 and TRBJ2-7, with D maybe TRBD2 (6 bases). V was shortened by 2 bases and J by 3 bases, with 11 bases between the two germline ends. Germline V CDR1 and CDR2: SGHAT, FQNNGV. The CDR3 covers 14 residues. The CDR3 spells CASSLYGGNYEQYF. Written as DNA, the CDR3 is TGTGCCAGCAGCTTATACGGCGGGAACTACGAGCAGTACTTC.